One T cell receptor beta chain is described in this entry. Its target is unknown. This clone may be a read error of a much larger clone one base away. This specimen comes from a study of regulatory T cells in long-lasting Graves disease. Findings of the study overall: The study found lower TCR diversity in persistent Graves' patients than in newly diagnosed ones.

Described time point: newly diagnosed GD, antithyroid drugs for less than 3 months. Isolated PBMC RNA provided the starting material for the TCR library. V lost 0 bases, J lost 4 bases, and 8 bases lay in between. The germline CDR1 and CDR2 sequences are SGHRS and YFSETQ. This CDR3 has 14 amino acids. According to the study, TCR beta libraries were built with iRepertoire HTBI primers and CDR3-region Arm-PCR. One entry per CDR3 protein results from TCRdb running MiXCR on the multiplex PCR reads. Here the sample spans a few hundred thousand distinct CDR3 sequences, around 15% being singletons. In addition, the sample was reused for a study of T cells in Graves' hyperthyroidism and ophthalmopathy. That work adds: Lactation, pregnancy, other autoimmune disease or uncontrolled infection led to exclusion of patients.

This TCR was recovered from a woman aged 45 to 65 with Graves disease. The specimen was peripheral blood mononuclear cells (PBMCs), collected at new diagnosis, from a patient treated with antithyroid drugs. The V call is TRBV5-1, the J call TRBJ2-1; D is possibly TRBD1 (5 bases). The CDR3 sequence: CASSLGQPYNEQFF. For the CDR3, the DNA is TGCGCCAGCAGCTTGGGACAGCCTTACAATGAGCAGTTCTTC.